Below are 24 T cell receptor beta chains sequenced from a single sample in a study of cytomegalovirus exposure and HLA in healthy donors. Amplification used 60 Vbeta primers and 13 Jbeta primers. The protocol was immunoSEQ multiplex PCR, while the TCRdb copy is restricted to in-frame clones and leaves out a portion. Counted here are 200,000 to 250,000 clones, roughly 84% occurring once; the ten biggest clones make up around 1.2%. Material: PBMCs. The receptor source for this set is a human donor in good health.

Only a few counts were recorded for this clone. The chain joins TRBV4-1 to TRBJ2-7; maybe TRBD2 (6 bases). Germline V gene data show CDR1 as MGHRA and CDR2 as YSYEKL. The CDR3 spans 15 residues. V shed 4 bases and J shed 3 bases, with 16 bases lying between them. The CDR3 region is CASSPSGEALYEQYF. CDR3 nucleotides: TGCGCCAGCAGCCCCTCGGGAGAGGCCCTCTACGAGCAGTACTTC.

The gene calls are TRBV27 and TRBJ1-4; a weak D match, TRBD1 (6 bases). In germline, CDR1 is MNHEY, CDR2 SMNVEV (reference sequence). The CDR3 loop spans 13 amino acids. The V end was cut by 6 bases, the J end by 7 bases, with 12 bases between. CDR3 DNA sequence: TGTGCCAGCAGGCCAGGGGAAGTTGAAAAACTGTTTTTT. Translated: CASRPGEVEKLFF.

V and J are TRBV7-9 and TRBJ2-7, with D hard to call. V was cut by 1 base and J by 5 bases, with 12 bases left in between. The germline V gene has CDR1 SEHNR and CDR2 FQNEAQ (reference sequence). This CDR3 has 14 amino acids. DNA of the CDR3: TGTGCCAGCAGCTTAGAAGGCACAACAGACGAGCAGTACTTC. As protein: CASSLEGTTDEQYF. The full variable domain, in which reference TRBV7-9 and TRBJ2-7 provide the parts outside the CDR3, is DTGVSQNPRHKITKRGQNVTFRCDPISEHNRLYWYRQTLGQGPEFLTYFQNEAQLEKSRLLSDRFSAERPKGSFSTLEIQRTEQGDSAMYLCASSLEGTTDEQYFGPGTRLTVT.

The CDR3 DNA reads TGTGCCAGCAGCCCAAACCGACAGGGCCACGAGCAGTACTTC. Translating it yields CASSPNRQGHEQYF. The V gene is TRBV4-2, the J gene TRBJ2-7; 7 bases agree with TRBD1. This CDR3 contains 14 residues. Germline values: CDR1 LGHNA, CDR2 YNFKEQ. The junction had 8 bases not matched to a gene; V was cut back by 4 bases and J by 5 bases.

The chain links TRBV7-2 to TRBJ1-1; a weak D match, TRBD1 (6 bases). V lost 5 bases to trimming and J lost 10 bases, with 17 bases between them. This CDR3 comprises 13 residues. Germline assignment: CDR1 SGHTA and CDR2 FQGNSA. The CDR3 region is CASSGRAGDGAFF. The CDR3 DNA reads TGTGCCAGCAGCGGGAGGGCAGGGGATGGAGCTTTCTTT.

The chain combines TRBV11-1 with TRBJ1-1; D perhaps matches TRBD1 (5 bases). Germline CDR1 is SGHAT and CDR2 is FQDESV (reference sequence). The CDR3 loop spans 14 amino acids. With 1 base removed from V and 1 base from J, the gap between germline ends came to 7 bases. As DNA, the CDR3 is TGTGCCAGCAGCTTAGAGCAGGGGAACACTGAAGCTTTCTTT. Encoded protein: CASSLEQGNTEAFF.

CDR3 region: CASSVPGTGRYEQYF. The CDR3 DNA is TGTGCCAGCAGCGTCCCCGGGACAGGGAGGTACGAGCAGTACTTC. The gene calls are TRBV7-2 and TRBJ2-7, with 9 nucleotides matching TRBD1. Losses at the gene ends were 5 bases for V and 4 bases for J; bases not matched to a gene: 9. The CDR3 sequence is 15 residues long. Per germline, CDR1 SGHTA and CDR2 FQGNSA.

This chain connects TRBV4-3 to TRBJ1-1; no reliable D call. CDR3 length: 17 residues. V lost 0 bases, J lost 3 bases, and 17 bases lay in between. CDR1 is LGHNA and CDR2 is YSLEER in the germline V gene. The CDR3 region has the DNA TGCGCCAGCAGCCAAGATTTGGGAGGTATGGGGTACACTGAAGCTTTCTTT. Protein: CASSQDLGGMGYTEAFF.

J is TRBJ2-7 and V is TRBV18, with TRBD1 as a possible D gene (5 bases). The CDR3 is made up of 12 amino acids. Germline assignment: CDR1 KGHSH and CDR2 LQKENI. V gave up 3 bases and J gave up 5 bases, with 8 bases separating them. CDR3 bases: TGTGCCAGCTCACCCGGACATCACGAGCAGTACTTC. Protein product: CASSPGHHEQYF.

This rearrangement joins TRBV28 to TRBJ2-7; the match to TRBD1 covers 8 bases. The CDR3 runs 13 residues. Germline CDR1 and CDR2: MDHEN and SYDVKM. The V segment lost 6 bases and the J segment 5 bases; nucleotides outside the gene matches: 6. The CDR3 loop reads CASRETGVDEQYF. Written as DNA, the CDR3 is TGTGCCAGCAGAGAGACAGGGGTCGACGAGCAGTACTTC.

The chain's CDR3 is CASSSGTSTYEQYF. In DNA, the CDR3 is TGTGCCAGCAGCTCAGGGACTTCAACCTACGAGCAGTACTTC. J is TRBJ2-7 and V is TRBV7-6; D is possibly TRBD2 (6 bases). CDR1 and CDR2 from the germline V gene are SGHVS and FNYEAQ. Trimming left V 4 bases short and J 2 bases short, with 12 bases between. The CDR3 runs 14 residues.

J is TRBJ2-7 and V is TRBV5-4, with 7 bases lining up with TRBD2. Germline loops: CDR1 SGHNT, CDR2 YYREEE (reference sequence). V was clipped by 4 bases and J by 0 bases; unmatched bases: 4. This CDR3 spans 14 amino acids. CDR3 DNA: TGTGCCAGCAGCCCTAGCGGTTCCTCCTACGAGCAGTACTTC. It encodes CASSPSGSSYEQYF. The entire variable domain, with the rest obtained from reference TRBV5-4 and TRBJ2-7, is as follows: ETGVTQSPTHLIKTRGQQVTLRCSSQSGHNTVSWYQQALGQGPQFIFQYYREEENGRGNFPPRFSGLQFPNYSSELNVNALELDDSALYLCASSPSGSSYEQYFGPGTRLTVT.

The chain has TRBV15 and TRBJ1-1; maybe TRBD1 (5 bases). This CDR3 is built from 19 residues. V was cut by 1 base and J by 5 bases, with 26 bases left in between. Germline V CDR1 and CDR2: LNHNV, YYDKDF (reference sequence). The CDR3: CATSRVLLAGKYAGTEAFF. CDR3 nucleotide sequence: TGTGCCACCAGCAGAGTTCTACTGGCAGGGAAGTATGCGGGGACTGAAGCTTTCTTT.

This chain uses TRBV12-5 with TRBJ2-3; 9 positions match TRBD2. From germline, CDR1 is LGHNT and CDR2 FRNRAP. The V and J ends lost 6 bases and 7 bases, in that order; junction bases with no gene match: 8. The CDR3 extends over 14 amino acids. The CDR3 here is CASGNSGSGNTQYF. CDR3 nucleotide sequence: TGTGCTAGTGGCAATAGCGGGAGTGGAAATACGCAGTATTTT.

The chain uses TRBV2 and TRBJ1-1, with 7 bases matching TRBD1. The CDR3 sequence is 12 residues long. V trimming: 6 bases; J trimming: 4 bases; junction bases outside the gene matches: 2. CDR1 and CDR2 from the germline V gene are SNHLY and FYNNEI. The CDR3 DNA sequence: TGTGCCAGCAGGACAGGGAGCACTGAAGCTTTCTTT. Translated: CASRTGSTEAFF.

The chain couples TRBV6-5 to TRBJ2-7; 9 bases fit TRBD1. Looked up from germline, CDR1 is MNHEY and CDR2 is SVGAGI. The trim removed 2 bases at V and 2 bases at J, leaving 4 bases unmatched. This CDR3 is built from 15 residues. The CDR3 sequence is CASSYGDRGTYEQYF. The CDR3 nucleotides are TGTGCCAGCAGTTACGGTGACAGGGGGACCTACGAGCAGTACTTC.

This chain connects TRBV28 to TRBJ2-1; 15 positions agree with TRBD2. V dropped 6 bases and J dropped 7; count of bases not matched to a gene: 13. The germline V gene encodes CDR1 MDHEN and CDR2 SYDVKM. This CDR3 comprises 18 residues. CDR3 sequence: CASRPRGLGTSGRNEQFF. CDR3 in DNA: TGTGCCAGCAGACCAAGGGGCCTCGGGACTAGCGGGAGGAATGAGCAGTTCTTC.

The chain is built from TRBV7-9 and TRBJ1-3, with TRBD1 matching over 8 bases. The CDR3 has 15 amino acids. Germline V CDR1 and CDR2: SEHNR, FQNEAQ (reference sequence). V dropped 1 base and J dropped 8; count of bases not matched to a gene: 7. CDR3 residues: CASSLGSGGQDTIYF. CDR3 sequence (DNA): TGTGCCAGCAGCTTAGGCTCAGGGGGCCAGGACACCATATATTTT.

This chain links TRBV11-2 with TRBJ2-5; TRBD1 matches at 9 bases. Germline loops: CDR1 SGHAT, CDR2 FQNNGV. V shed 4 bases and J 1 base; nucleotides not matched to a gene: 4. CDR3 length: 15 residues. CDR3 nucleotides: TGTGCCAGCAGCTGGACAGGGGCCTCCCAAGAGACCCAGTACTTC. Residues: CASSWTGASQETQYF.

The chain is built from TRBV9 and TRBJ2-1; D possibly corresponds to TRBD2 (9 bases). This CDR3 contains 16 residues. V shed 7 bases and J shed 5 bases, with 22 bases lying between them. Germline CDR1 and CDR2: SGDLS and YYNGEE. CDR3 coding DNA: TGTGCCAGCGGCCCCAGGGGGCTAGCGGGAAACAATGAGCAGTTCTTC. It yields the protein CASGPRGLAGNNEQFF.

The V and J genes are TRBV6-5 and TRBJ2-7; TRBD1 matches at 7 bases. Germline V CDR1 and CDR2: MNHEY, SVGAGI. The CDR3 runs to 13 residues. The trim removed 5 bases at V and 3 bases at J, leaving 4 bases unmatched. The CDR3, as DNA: TGTGCCAGCAGTCTGACAGGGTTCTACGAGCAGTACTTC. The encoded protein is CASSLTGFYEQYF.

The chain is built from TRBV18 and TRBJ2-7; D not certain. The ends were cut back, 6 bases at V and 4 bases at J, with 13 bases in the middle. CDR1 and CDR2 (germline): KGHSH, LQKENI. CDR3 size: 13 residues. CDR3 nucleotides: TGTGCCAGCTCGGTCATGTCGCAGTACGAGCAGTACTTC. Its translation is CASSVMSQYEQYF.

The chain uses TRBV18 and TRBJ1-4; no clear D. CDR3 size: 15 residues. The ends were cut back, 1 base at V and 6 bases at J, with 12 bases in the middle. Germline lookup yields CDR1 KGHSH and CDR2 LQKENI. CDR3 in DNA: TGTGCCAGCTCACCACAACGGGATGGGGATGAAAAACTGTTTTTT. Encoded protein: CASSPQRDGDEKLFF.

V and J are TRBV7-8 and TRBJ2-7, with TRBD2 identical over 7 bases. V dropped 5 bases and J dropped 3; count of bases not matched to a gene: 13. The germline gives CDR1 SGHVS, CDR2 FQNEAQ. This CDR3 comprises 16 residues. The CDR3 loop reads CASSPRGPSGVYEQYF. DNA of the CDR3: TGTGCCAGCAGCCCTCGTGGCCCTAGCGGAGTCTACGAGCAGTACTTC.